This TCR beta chain was recovered during a study of cytomegalovirus exposure and HLA in healthy donors (dated by TCRdb to about 2017). About the study as a whole: According to an earlier analysis of a few hundred of the donors, about 180 million T cells yielded some 120 million unique TCR beta sequences and approximately 300 Gb of sequence data. Every repertoire in the discovery cohort had been generated on one and the same sequencing platform. High-throughput TCR immunosequencing, statistical association of individual TCRs with disease status, and machine learning were combined to predict cytomegalovirus infection status. In addition to the first cohort of 666 subjects, a separate validation cohort of approximately 130 different subjects was used. Of the approximately 400 genotyped donors, 81% were placed in the genetic ancestry cluster associated with self-reported Caucasian donors. Both class I and class II loci were covered by HLA typing, at four-digit resolution. The study aimed to test whether cataloging public T cell receptors could reveal signatures of past pathogen exposure. Across approximately 420 genotyped donors of the cohort, an average of approximately 240,000 unique TCR beta nucleotide sequences per donor were sequenced, and around 19% of those sequences were non-productive. Using immunosequencing, the study profiled T cell repertoires from 500 to 800 subjects and related those repertoires to cytomegalovirus serostatus. Genome-wide SNP genotypes for about 60% of the roughly 670 donors were used in a later genetic analysis, which treated that subset as a discovery cohort. Donor age, sex, ethnicity and CMV serostatus were collected together with the repertoire data. In the later analysis, no new phenotypic data were used to find candidate immune exposures; instead, reliance was placed on TCR beta sequences and their occurrence across donors. About 320 gigabases of sequencing data and approximately 85 million unique TCR sequences were included in an early release covering roughly 600 HLA-typed donors. Four to six DR-DQ haplotypes were handled as single units for association and clustering, since linkage in the cohort was strong. In an earlier analysis of 550 to 700 of the donors, high-throughput TCR beta sequencing was used to judge whether each TCR beta V gene segment behaved as functional or pseudogenic. The number of typed donors differed by locus: about 620-640 for A, B, C, DRB1 and DQB1; 500 to 550 for DQA1; fewer than 610 for DPA1; and roughly 490 for DPB1. A later analysis re-analyzed previously published TCR beta repertoires from 666 donors and added high-resolution HLA genotyping to study TCR occurrence patterns. Results and caveats for the whole study, not just this receptor: In an earlier analysis of approximately 590 of the donors, most TCR beta V segments appeared in productive rearrangements about 90% or about 30% of the time, broadly matching IMGT annotations. In both the original and validation cohorts, the classifier was reported to diagnose cytomegalovirus status with high specificity and sensitivity. Presence/absence analyses assumed roughly uniform sequencing depth across donors, an assumption that may not hold. The study gave a list of 150 to 200 TCR beta chains associated with cytomegalovirus. According to a later genetic analysis, donors in an Asian-associated ancestry cluster had fewer N-insertions in productive TCRs than the approximately 630-donor mean. In a later analysis, TCR association rates were found to vary across HLA loci, with the most associated TCRs seen for DRB1 alleles and the fewest for HLA-C alleles. In vitro tests confirmed that a few of the cytomegalovirus-associated TCR beta chains recognize cytomegalovirus antigens. CMV serostatus was the only immune exposure information available for the cohort. Because HLA typing was unavailable for some donors at each locus, only the typed subset was used in association tests. In a later analysis, HLA-associated TCR beta chains were found to be more clonally expanded and to have lower generation probabilities than equally common non-associated chains. The authors suggested that the approach could potentially be extended to other disease states and immunological phenotypes. Because counts were too low, seventeen rarely observed V segments, including chromosome 9 orphons, were excluded from the earlier analysis of roughly 580 of the donors. In a later analysis, most CMV-associated TCR beta chains were found to appear HLA-restricted, with HLA associations seemingly driven largely by CMV exposure. The cohort was sequenced for TCR beta chains only, and without alpha or paired-chain data the features that could be detected were limited. A group of highly shared sequence variants was considered likely to be a technical artifact of the sequencing pipeline. A further reported finding was that TCR beta sequences accurately predicted the HLA-A and HLA-B alleles for most subjects in the first cohort. V-gene and J-gene trimming of TCR beta chains was associated with a missense DCLRE1C variant in a later genetic analysis, and the association was replicated in an independent cohort. Across donors, most TCR sequences were observed very rarely, whereas some public TCRs were present in many individuals. Specific HLA alleles were associated with 15,000 to 20,000 TCR beta sequences at a false discovery rate of 0.05 in a later analysis. Linkage disequilibrium might explain the correlated functional status among segregating V segments, but an unknown experimental factor could not be ruled out. When HLA alleles, especially DR and DQ, strongly co-occurred, TCR associations were difficult to assign to individual alleles. According to a later analysis, parvovirus B19, influenza, CMV and Epstein-Barr virus appeared linked to several top co-occurrence clusters. Because the 87-base-pair reads could not distinguish some IMGT-functional V segments, including TRBV6-2 and TRBV6-3, those segments were excluded.

Note on this clone: This clone's antigen is unknown. It has no much larger one-base neighbor in the sample; base qualities were not kept.

CDR1 and CDR2, looked up from the germline V gene, are LGHNA and YNFKEQ. Including the terminal cysteine and phenylalanine, the CDR3 comprises 17 residues. Only the CDR3 region is kept as DNA, spanning 51 bases read in frame from base 1. V is cut back by 3 bases and J by 0 bases, with 11 bases in the junction unmatched. The library came from the immunoSEQ multiplex PCR assay. The multiplex PCR relied on a mix of 60 forward primers for TCR Vbeta segments and 13 reverse primers for TCR Jbeta segments. Amplification of the CDR3 region of rearranged TCR beta genes was performed with a multiplex PCR assay on genomic DNA. On the Illumina HiSeq System, the amplified TCR beta libraries were sequenced as 87-base-pair reads. The paper's processing steps were these. A later analysis tallied around 87 million unique TCR beta chains across the 640 or so repertoires, and 10 million to 11 million of those chains were shared by two or more donors. Raw reads were error-corrected and collapsed into unique sequences by a nearest-neighbor algorithm in which closely related sequences were merged to remove PCR and sequencing errors. V, D and J gene segments were assigned by aligning CDR3 sequences to IMGT reference sequences. Each retained sequence needed at least a six-nucleotide match to both a V gene segment and a J gene segment. Rearrangements were classified as productive when the CDR3 lacked stop codons and remained in frame with V and J, and all other rearrangements were classified as non-productive. Following IMGT convention, CDR3 was defined as the stretch from the second conserved V-encoded cysteine to the conserved J-encoded phenylalanine. Sequences without an unambiguous match to a single V gene segment were excluded from the earlier analysis of 450 to 750 of the donors. In an earlier analysis of several hundred of the donors, V segments were called functional above 56.7% productive rearrangements and were called segregating when the between-donor standard deviation exceeded 5%. A statistical classification framework was built to diagnose cytomegalovirus status from the catalog of TCR beta chain sequences. V and J gene assignment, in a later analysis, came from comparing TCR nucleotide sequences with IMGT/GENE-DB human TR gene sequences. Using the TCRdist pipeline, a later analysis assigned CDR3 sequences along with most-parsimonious VDJ recombination scenarios. In a later analysis, each TCR beta chain was defined by its CDR3 amino acid sequence together with its V-gene family, and reads without a unique V-gene family were excluded. In a later analysis, several hundred highly shared, low-generation-probability nucleotide sequences were removed to address suspected cross-contamination and a sequencing artifact. A later analysis calculated a clonal expansion index for each public chain from normalized within-repertoire ranks of inferred template counts. A later analysis computed generation probabilities with a VDJ recombination model fitted to out-of-frame rearrangements, and checked the results against IGoR. In a later analysis, hypergeometric tests were used to score TCR-TCR, TCR-HLA and TCR-CMV co-occurrence, with a repertoire-size bias correction applied to TCR pairs. False discovery rates were estimated in a later analysis by permuting HLA or CMV assignments 20 times. In a later analysis, co-occurring TCRs were grouped with DBSCAN, and TCRdist sequence similarity was added when clustering was performed within HLA-allele-positive subsets. Repertoires with fewer than 30,000 or more than 120,000 public chains, plus five repertoires with anomalous nucleotide sharing, were excluded from co-occurrence clustering. Here the immuneACCESS table is served through TCRdb, limited to in-frame sequences with V and J called. Missing clones are a known gap in these copies; in checked studies unresolved V genes cover under half, and the rest lacks a known reason. D and trimming were read from the DNA, whereas the V and J calls and clone size are those reported in that table. The sample table lists some 160,000 clones, 80% to 85% of them with a count of one. The ten largest clonotypes hold approximately 1.4% of the sample.

The cohort comprised around 690 healthy bone marrow donors. All cohort members were sampled while nominally healthy, although unrecorded immune exposures were likely present. The donor was CMV seronegative and belonged to the group of more than 300 seronegative cohort members. Each donor provided a peripheral blood sample, and peripheral blood mononuclear cells were used for TCR beta sequencing. The Qiagen DNeasy Blood Extraction Kit was used to extract genomic DNA from the blood cell samples. Sequencing was done on a sample of PBMCs. The V gene is TRBV4-2 and the J gene is TRBJ2-7; 7 central bases correspond to TRBD1. The sequence came from a woman between 18 and 30 years old in good health and CMV-seronegative. At the DNA level, the sequence is TGTGCCAGCAGCCAGGTCCACAGGGGAGCGAACTCCTACGAGCAGTACTTC. Its coded protein is CASSQVHRGANSYEQYF.